The clone carrying this TCR beta chain was counted between two and nine times. This entry belongs to a study of blood T cell repertoires in COVID-19. TCRdb's copy holds only in-frame clones and misses some; the assay was immunoSEQ multiplex PCR. The data hold 350,000 to 450,000 clones, with around 90% observed a single time. This TCR derives from a man aged 35-49 years with acute or convalescent COVID-19. The sample taken for sequencing was peripheral blood.

The CDR3 here is CASSSSLRQYNEQFF. CDR3 coding DNA: TGTGCCAGCAGCTCTTCACTGCGACAATACAATGAGCAGTTCTTC. The rearrangement uses TRBV5-6 and TRBJ2-1; D is uncertain. Trimming removed 3 bases at V and 4 bases at J, with 14 bases between. This CDR3 region has 15 residues. Germline lookup yields CDR1 SGHDT and CDR2 YYEEEE.